The T cell receptor (beta chain) under discussion was sequenced for a study of spatial heterogeneity in lung cancer (dated by TCRdb to between 2019 and 2020). Background for the entire study: Beta-chain transcripts were consistently detected in greater numbers than alpha-chain transcripts, which likely reflects a higher abundance of beta-chain transcripts. In the raw uncorrected reads, each unique combination of TCR and UMI appeared on average more than ten times. TCR alpha and beta repertoires were quantitatively compared across multiple tumor regions, matched nontumor lung and blood in non-small cell lung cancer. TCR repertoire features were related to nonsynonymous mutation counts determined by whole-exome sequencing of tumor tissue. At surgery, hundreds of tumor regions, 64 matched nontumor lung samples and a few dozen PBMC samples were TCR-sequenced for both alpha and beta chains.

In light of the paper, this sample's time point label describes: sample taken at primary tumor resection. For TCR sequencing, whole RNA was extracted from tumor and nontumor lung tissue, or from cryopreserved PBMC samples, and no cell sorting was done. The donors were some 72 patients from the lung TRACERx cohort who had early-stage, untreated non-small cell lung cancer. Patients were selected for TCR sequencing only if sufficient RNA was available from at least two tumor regions. The method was 5' RACE. This sample was sequenced with a NextSeq 500. To allow correction of PCR and sequencing errors, the TCR library protocol tagged every TCR cDNA molecule with a unique molecular identifier. In the authors' own workflow: TCR identification, UMI-based error correction and CDR3 extraction were performed with Decombinator tools. Expanded TCRs were defined as those above a frequency of 2 per 1,000, corresponding to the top 1% of the tumor frequency distribution. Renyi diversity was calculated using the R vegan package after each repertoire was subsampled 100 times to 5,000 TCRs. To build CDR3 similarity networks, amino acid triplet string-kernel similarity was used, and CDR3s were connected when their pairwise similarity was above 0.82. In-frame beta chains were kept once TCRdb had trimmed the public reads at Q25 with fastp and called clones with MiXCR. Entries are consolidated by CDR3 protein sequence, retaining the most common genes and DNA. These V and J calls are TCRdb output, not the study's own analysis. The sample data list tens of thousands of distinct CDR3 sequences, and more than 10% of these were observed just once. The ten largest account for under 50% of the sample.

This clonotype has a count of ten or more. What antigen it recognizes has not been identified. The sample holds no much larger clone one base away, and base qualities are not on file. Overall study outcomes, separate from this receptor: Ubiquitous expanded tumor TCRs were found in blood more often at tumor resection than at routine follow-up. Additional single-cell paired TCR alpha and beta sequencing was considered necessary to confirm, at a functional level, the hypothesis that regional TCRs recognize regional mutations.

The material was PBMCs, obtained at surgery. The source is a male donor with early-stage non-small cell lung cancer.

The CDR3 region has the sequence CASSGGIRTGFNQPQHF. The DNA sequence is as follows: TGTGCCAGCAGTGGGGGAATCCGGACAGGGTTCAATCAGCCCCAGCATTTT. This sequence uses TRBV6-2 or TRBV6-3 and TRBJ1-5, with 8 bases in between that match TRBD1. Including cysteine and phenylalanine, the CDR3 has 17 amino acids. Only the CDR3 DNA stays, 51 bases, in frame from base 1. The germline V gene encodes CDR1 MNHEY and CDR2 SVGEGT. V has 5 bases trimmed and J has 3 bases trimmed; junction bases matching no gene number 12.